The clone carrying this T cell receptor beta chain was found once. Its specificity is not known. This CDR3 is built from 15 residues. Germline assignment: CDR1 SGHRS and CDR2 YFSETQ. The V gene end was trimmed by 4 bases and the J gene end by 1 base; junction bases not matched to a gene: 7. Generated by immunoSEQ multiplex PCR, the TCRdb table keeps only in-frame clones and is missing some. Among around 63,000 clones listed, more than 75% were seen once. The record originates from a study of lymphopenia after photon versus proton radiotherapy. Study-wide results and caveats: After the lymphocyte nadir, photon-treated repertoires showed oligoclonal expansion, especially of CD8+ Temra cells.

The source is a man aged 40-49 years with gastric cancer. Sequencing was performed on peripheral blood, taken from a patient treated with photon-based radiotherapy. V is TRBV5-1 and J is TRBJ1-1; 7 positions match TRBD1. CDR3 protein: CASSEPSGGNTEAFF. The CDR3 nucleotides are TGCGCCAGCAGCGAACCATCAGGGGGGAACACTGAAGCTTTCTTT.